Shown below are 18 T cell receptor beta chains from a single sample sequenced in a study of blood T cells in healthy people across ages (dated by TCRdb to between 2014 and 2016). Libraries were constructed by 5' RACE. The reads were generated on an Illumina HiSeq 2500. A second PCR of 7 to 11 cycles was run with a J-beta primer mix and a sample-barcoded 5' primer. TCRdb took the public reads, trimmed them with fastp at Q25, ran MiXCR for clone calling and kept in-frame beta chains. Identical CDR3 proteins give one entry, which carries the most common genes and DNA. The sample table lists around 500,000 distinct CDR3 sequences, 45% to 55% of them with a count of one. Of the sample, around 24% falls within the top ten clones. What was sequenced was blood. The receptor source for this set is a man older than 75 in good health.

The J gene is TRBJ1-6, the V gene TRBV15; 7 bases are shared with TRBD1. Germline V gene data show CDR1 as LNHNV and CDR2 as YYDKDF (reference sequence). The J segment lost 7 bases and the V segment lost 8 bases, leaving 11 bases of the junction unmatched. The CDR3 totals 15 residues. The CDR3 sequence: CATGVHRGGNSPLHF. The DNA of the CDR3 is TGTGCCACCGGCGTTCACAGGGGAGGCAATTCACCCCTCCACTTT.

This clonotype was seen only a few times. The V gene is TRBV4-3, the J gene TRBJ1-2; a possible D gene is TRBD1 (5 bases). Germline loops: CDR1 LGHNA, CDR2 YSLEER. The CDR3 runs to 16 residues. V lost 4 bases and J lost 7, with 22 bases in between. Written as DNA, the CDR3 is TGCGCCAGCAGCCTGTCAGGGACGGCGAGGGTGGGTGGCTACACCTTC. This codes for CASSLSGTARVGGYTF.

Ten or more counts support this clonotype. This CDR3 is CASVAPSGGTDTQYF. CDR3 bases: TGTGCCAGCGTCGCCCCTAGCGGGGGCACAGATACGCAGTATTTT. V gene TRBV6-6 combines with J gene TRBJ2-3; 9 nucleotides line up with TRBD2. J lost 1 base, V lost 8 bases, and 7 bases had no gene match. The CDR3 has 15 residues. Per germline, CDR1 MNHNY and CDR2 SVGAGI (reference sequence).

This rearrangement joins TRBV29-1 to TRBJ2-3; 7 bases agree with TRBD2. V shed 7 bases, J shed 1 base, and the junction held 14 bases outside the gene matches. CDR1 and CDR2 from the germline V gene are SQVTM and ANQGSEA. The CDR3 length is 16 residues. CDR3 in DNA: TGCAGCGCCCGGCCCCCCGGACTAGGGGGCACAGATACGCAGTATTTT. Translated: CSARPPGLGGTDTQYF.

This clonotype appeared a few times. The gene calls are TRBV9 and TRBJ1-6; 8 bases are a match to TRBD1. Germline lookup yields CDR1 SGDLS and CDR2 YYNGEE. CDR3 length: 15 residues. Trimming took 0 bases from V and 7 from J; bases not matched to a gene: 3. The DNA for the CDR3 is TGTGCCAGCAGCGTAGCTACAGGGGGGAATTCACCCCTCCACTTT. It translates to CASSVATGGNSPLHF.

This clonotype was counted only a few times. V usage is TRBV7-9 and J usage is TRBJ2-1; TRBD2 might be the D (6 bases). Trimming removed 1 base from V and 10 bases from J, with 11 bases in between. The CDR3 loop spans 13 amino acids. Germline V lookup: CDR1 SEHNR, CDR2 FQNEAQ (reference sequence). CDR3 protein: CASSLGLGREQFF. The CDR3 DNA reads as TGTGCCAGCAGCTTAGGACTAGGAAGGGAGCAGTTCTTC. Full variable domain (rest looked up from reference TRBV7-9 and TRBJ2-1): DTGVSQNPRHKITKRGQNVTFRCDPISEHNRLYWYRQTLGQGPEFLTYFQNEAQLEKSRLLSDRFSAERPKGSFSTLEIQRTEQGDSAMYLCASSLGLGREQFFGPGTRLTVL.

Of note for this clonotype: The junction departs from germline at one end; a sequencing error may be responsible. This rearrangement joins TRBV2 to TRBJ2-1; no reliable D call. The CDR3 runs to 13 residues. In germline, CDR1 is SNHLY, CDR2 FYNNEI. Written as DNA, the CDR3 is TGTGCCAGTAGTGATCGGTTCTCCTACGAGCAGTTCTTC. Encoded protein: CASSDRFSYEQFF.

The CDR3 DNA reads TGTGCCAGCAGCGTAGCTCTGGGGTGGGAGACCCAGTACTTC. As protein: CASSVALGWETQYF. V is TRBV9 and J is TRBJ2-5, with D unresolved. The CDR3 is made up of 14 amino acids. Per the germline V gene, CDR1 is SGDLS and CDR2 is YYNGEE. V was shortened by 0 bases and J by 5 bases, with 11 bases between the two germline ends.

A note on this clonotype: Germline and junction disagree at one end, which may indicate a read error. The chain recombines TRBV7-2 with TRBJ2-7; no reliable D call. Judging by the DNA end, TRBJ2-4 fits better; the J call may be wrong. There are 16 residues in the CDR3. Germline V gives CDR1 SGHTA, CDR2 FQGNSA. CDR3 loop: CASSLVRRVAENIQYF. Written as DNA, the CDR3 is TGTGCCAGCAGCTTAGTCCGACGGGTAGCCGAAAACATTCAGTACTTC.

This rearrangement joins TRBV9 to TRBJ1-2; 8 positions match TRBD1. CDR3 length: 15 amino acids. After removal of 3 bases from V and 2 bases from J, the junction contained 6 bases not matched to a gene. From germline, CDR1 is SGDLS and CDR2 YYNGEE. CDR3 in amino acids: CASSAWQGANYGYTF. The CDR3 DNA sequence: TGTGCCAGCAGCGCTTGGCAGGGGGCGAACTATGGCTACACCTTC.

The chain is built from TRBV20-1 and TRBJ1-1, with D possibly TRBD1 on 6 matching bases. V shed 7 bases and J shed 0 bases, with 12 bases lying between them. This CDR3 is built from 13 residues. The V gene's germline CDR1 is DFQATT and CDR2 SNEGSKA (reference sequence). DNA of the CDR3: TGCAGTGGCGCAGGGACAATGAACACTGAAGCTTTCTTT. Translated: CSGAGTMNTEAFF.

The rearrangement joins TRBV29-1 to TRBJ1-4; D not certain. CDR1 is SQVTM and CDR2 is ANQGSEA in the germline V gene. This CDR3 is built from 14 residues. The CDR3 DNA sequence: TGCACCATTACGCCTCACCCAACTAATGAAAAACTGTTTTTT. Translating gives CTITPHPTNEKLFF.

The chain is built from TRBV7-3 and TRBJ2-1; no firm D call. CDR3 size: 11 residues. CDR1 and CDR2 (germline): SGHTA, FQGTGA. Trimming took off 8 bases at V and 10 bases at J, with 12 bases between the two ends. The CDR3 DNA reads TGTGCCAGCTGGGATGGGCCGGAGCAGTTCTTC. Amino acids: CASWDGPEQFF.

This chain links TRBV29-1 with TRBJ2-1; no firm D call. The V end lost 6 bases, the J end lost 9 bases, and 15 bases lay between the germline ends. The CDR3 totals 12 residues. In germline, CDR1 is SQVTM, CDR2 ANQGSEA. CDR3 DNA: TGCAGCGTCCCCGGGCCCTTGGGTGAGCAGTTCTTC. Its translation: CSVPGPLGEQFF.

The chain carries TRBV9 and TRBJ2-1; possibly TRBD2 for D (5 bases). The CDR3 consists of 13 residues. Germline V gene lookup returns CDR1 SGDLS and CDR2 YYNGEE. Trimming took off 4 bases at V and 4 bases at J, with 9 bases between the two ends. The CDR3 bases are TGTGCCAGCAGCATACTAGAATACAATGAGCAGTTCTTC. This sequence encodes CASSILEYNEQFF.

V is TRBV6-2 or TRBV6-3 and J is TRBJ1-4; D is undetermined. V gave up 8 bases and J gave up 0 bases, with 7 bases separating them. CDR3 length: 13 amino acids. Per the germline V gene, CDR1 is MNHEY and CDR2 is SVGEGT. The CDR3 DNA sequence: TGTGCCAGCTCGACGACAACTAATGAAAAACTGTTTTTT. Translation gives CASSTTTNEKLFF.

This chain joins TRBV20-1 and TRBJ2-3; the D is unclear. The V end lost 3 bases, the J end lost 4 bases, and 14 bases lay between the germline ends. Per germline, CDR1 DFQATT and CDR2 SNEGSKA (reference sequence). The CDR3 has 14 residues. The CDR3 region has the DNA TGCAGTGCTAGGGTCCTAGATTATGCAGATACGCAGTATTTT. It is translated as CSARVLDYADTQYF.

This clonotype was counted a few times. The J gene is TRBJ2-1, the V gene TRBV20-1, with 10 bases matching TRBD2. Per the germline V gene, CDR1 is DFQATT and CDR2 is SNEGSKA (reference sequence). Losses at the gene ends were 1 base for V and 1 base for J; bases not matched to a gene: 10. The CDR3 runs 18 residues. This CDR3 reads CSARAESGRAVSYNEQFF. Here the CDR3 DNA reads TGCAGTGCTAGAGCCGAGAGCGGGAGGGCCGTGTCCTACAATGAGCAGTTCTTC.